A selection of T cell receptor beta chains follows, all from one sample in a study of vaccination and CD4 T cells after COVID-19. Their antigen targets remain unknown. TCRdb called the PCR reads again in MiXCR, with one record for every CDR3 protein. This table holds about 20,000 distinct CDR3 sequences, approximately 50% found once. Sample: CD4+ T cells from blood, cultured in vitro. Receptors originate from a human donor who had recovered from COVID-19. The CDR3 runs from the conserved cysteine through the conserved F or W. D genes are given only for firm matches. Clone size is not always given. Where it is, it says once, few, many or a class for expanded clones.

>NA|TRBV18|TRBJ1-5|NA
TGTGCCAGCTCATCTTCAGGTAATAGCAATCAGCCCCAGCATTTT
CASSSSGNSNQPQHF
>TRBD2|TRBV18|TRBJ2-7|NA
TGTGCCAGCTCACAGACGGGACTAGCGGGAGACTACGAGCAGTACTTC
CASSQTGLAGDYEQYF
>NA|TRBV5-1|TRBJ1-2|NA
TGCGCCAGCAGCTCCCTGGCAGGGGCCGTTTATGGCTACACCTTC
CASSSLAGAVYGYTF
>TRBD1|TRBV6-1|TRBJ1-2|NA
TGTGCCAGCAGTCGACAGGGGAGGAACTATGGCTACACCTTC
CASSRQGRNYGYTF
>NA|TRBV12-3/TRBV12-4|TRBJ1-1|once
TGTGCCAGCAGTTTAACAGGCGGTAAGCTTTCTTTT
CASSLTGGKLSF
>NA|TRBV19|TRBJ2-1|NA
TGTGCCAGTAGTATAGGCCGGACAGTAGTTTATAGGTCCTACAATGAGCAGTTCTTC
CASSIGRTVVYRSYNEQFF
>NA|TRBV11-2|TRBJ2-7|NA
TGTGCCAGCACTTCCACCAGCAGCTACGAGCAGTACTTC
CASTSTSSYEQYF
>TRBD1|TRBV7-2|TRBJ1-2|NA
TGTGCCAGCAGCCGCTGGGACAGTGATTATGGCTACACCTTC
CASSRWDSDYGYTF
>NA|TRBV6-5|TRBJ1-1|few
TGTGCCAGCAGTTACCCCGCGGCGGTGAACACTGAAGCTTTCTTT
CASSYPAAVNTEAFF
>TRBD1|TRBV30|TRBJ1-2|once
TGTGCCTGGACTCGACAGGGGGCTCTCTATGGCTACACCTTC
CAWTRQGALYGYTF
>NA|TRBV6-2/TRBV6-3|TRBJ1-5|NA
TGTGCCAGCAGGGCCACAGGGAGGAATCAGCCCCAGCATTTT
CASRATGRNQPQHF
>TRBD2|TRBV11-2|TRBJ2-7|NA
TGTGCCAGCAGCAAAACACCCGGGGGGTCCTACGAGCAGTACTTC
CASSKTPGGSYEQYF
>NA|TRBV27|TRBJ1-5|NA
TGTGCCAGCAAGGAGGGAGGCAATCAGCCCCAGCATTTT
CASKEGGNQPQHF
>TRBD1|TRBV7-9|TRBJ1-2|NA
TGTGCCAGCTATCGACAGGGCGATGGCTACACCTTC
CASYRQGDGYTF
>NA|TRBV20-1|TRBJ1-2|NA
TGCAGTGCTAGGAGGGGGGCGAGGTATGGCTACACCTTC
CSARRGARYGYTF
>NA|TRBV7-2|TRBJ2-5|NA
TGTGCCAGCAGCCAACCCAGGCCAGAGACCCAGTACTTC
CASSQPRPETQYF
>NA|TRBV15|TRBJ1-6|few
TGTGCCACCAGCGGAGGGAAAAGCTCACCCCTCCACTTT
CATSGGKSSPLHF
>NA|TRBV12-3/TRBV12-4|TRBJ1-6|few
TGTGCCAGCAGTTTAGGTCCGGGCGGTTCACCCCTCCACTTT
CASSLGPGGSPLHF
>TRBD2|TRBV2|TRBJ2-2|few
TGTGCCAGCAGGACGAGCGGGGGGAACACCGGGGAGCTGTTTTTT
CASRTSGGNTGELFF
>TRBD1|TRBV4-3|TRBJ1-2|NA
TGCGCCAGCAGCCAAGGACAGGGGCGGGATGGCTACACCTTC
CASSQGQGRDGYTF
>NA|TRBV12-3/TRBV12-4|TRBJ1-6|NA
TGTGCCAGCAGTTTAGATGGCAGGGTGGGGCCCCTCCACTTT
CASSLDGRVGPLHF
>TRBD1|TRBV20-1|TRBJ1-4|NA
TGCAGTGCTATGAAGAGTCGGGACAGGGGGCTTCGTAATGAAAAACTGTTTTTT
CSAMKSRDRGLRNEKLFF
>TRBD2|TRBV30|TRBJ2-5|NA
TGTGCCTGGAGTGTAGGCGGGAGAGGCGAGACCCAGTACTTC
CAWSVGGRGETQYF
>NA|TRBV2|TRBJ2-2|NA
TGTGCCAGCAGTGTGGAGGGCACCGGGGAGCTGTTTTTT
CASSVEGTGELFF
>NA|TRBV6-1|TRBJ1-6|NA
TGTGCCAGCAGCCGACTCGGGGGTATCGATTCACCCCTCCACTTT
CASSRLGGIDSPLHF